This TCR beta chain was recorded in a study of radiation and T cells in renal cell carcinoma. The repertoire was sequenced with immunoSEQ multiplex PCR; TCRdb's copy has only in-frame clones and lacks some. This sample has about 140,000 clones, with around 78% found just once. Time point of the sample: baseline pretreatment blood. Treatment given: 15 Gy SBRT to primary tumor, nephrectomy 4 weeks later. The CDR3 runs to 13 residues. V dropped 5 bases and J dropped 9; count of bases not matched to a gene: 6. Germline V gene lookup returns CDR1 SGHTA and CDR2 FQGNSA. The V gene is TRBV7-2, the J gene TRBJ2-1; 8 bases map to TRBD2. This specimen was blood, taken from a patient whose treatment included radiotherapy and nephrectomy. This TCR derives from a woman between 50 and 59 years old with renal cell carcinoma. CDR3 coding DNA: TGTGCCAGCAGCCCTGGACTAGCTGGTGAGCAGTTCTTC. Residues: CASSPGLAGEQFF.